What follows is one T cell receptor (beta chain) and its context. A single count supports this clone. There is no known antigen for this receptor. There are no base qualities to consult, and no much larger clone falls within one base. The entry originates in a study of cytomegalovirus exposure and HLA in healthy donors (dated by TCRdb to 2015 to 2018). In the study overall: An earlier analysis of a few hundred of the donors reported about 300 Gb of sequence data and 117 million unique TCR beta sequences obtained from 180 million or so T cells. Every discovery cohort repertoire had been produced on one sequencing platform. The study profiled the T cell repertoires of hundreds of subjects by immunosequencing and related them to cytomegalovirus serostatus. Typing coverage varied by locus: about 629-630 donors for A, B, C, DRB1 and DQB1; approximately 560 for DQA1; about 570 for DPA1; 450 to 480 for DPB1. Besides the first cohort of approximately 710 subjects, a separate validation cohort made up of 120 different subjects was used. Among around 400 genotyped donors of the cohort, an average of roughly 230,000 unique TCR beta nucleotide sequences was sequenced per donor, of which approximately 18% were non-productive. Roughly 300 gigabases of sequencing data and around 85 million unique TCR sequences made up an early release that covered over 550 HLA-typed donors. Rather than using new phenotypic data, the later analysis identified candidate immune exposures from TCR beta sequences and from how often those sequences occurred across donors. An earlier analysis of some 600 of the donors applied high-throughput TCR beta sequencing to assess whether each TCR beta V gene segment acted as functional or pseudogenic. The aim of the study was to test whether cataloging public T cell receptors could identify signatures of past pathogen exposure. Class I and class II HLA loci were covered by the typing at four-digit resolution. The genetic ancestry cluster associated with self-reported Caucasian donors included roughly 84% of the roughly 390 genotyped donors. Donor age, sex, ethnicity and CMV serostatus were compiled together with the repertoire data. The study combined high-throughput TCR immunosequencing, statistical association of individual TCRs with disease status, and machine learning to predict cytomegalovirus infection status. Four to six DR-DQ haplotypes were handled as single units for association and clustering, since linkage in the cohort was strong. A later analysis re-analyzed previously published TCR beta repertoires from roughly 600 donors and added high-resolution HLA genotyping to study TCR occurrence patterns. In a later genetic analysis, genome-wide SNP genotypes for about 55% of the roughly 670 donors were used, and that subset was treated as a discovery cohort. Results the study describes overall, beyond this receptor: In this cohort, only TCR beta chains were sequenced, and detectable features were limited by the absence of alpha or paired-chain data. Because counts were too low, seventeen rarely observed V segments, including chromosome 9 orphons, were excluded from the earlier analysis of 587 of the donors. An association between a missense DCLRE1C variant and V-gene and J-gene trimming of TCR beta chains was found in a later genetic analysis and replicated in an independent cohort. The study gave a list of some 150 TCR beta chains associated with cytomegalovirus. A later genetic analysis reported fewer N-insertions in productive TCRs among donors in an Asian-associated ancestry cluster than the roughly 700-donor mean. The authors suggested that the approach could potentially be extended to other disease states and immunological phenotypes. A further reported finding was that TCR beta sequences accurately predicted the HLA-A and HLA-B alleles for most subjects in the first cohort. Compared with equally common non-associated chains, HLA-associated TCR beta chains in a later analysis were more clonally expanded and had lower generation probabilities. Cytomegalovirus status was reported to be diagnosed by the classifier with high specificity and sensitivity in both the original and validation cohorts. At a false discovery rate of 0.05, a later analysis linked roughly 17,000 TCR beta sequences to specific HLA alleles. A group of highly shared sequence variants was considered likely to be a technical artifact of the sequencing pipeline. Most CMV-associated TCR beta chains appeared to be HLA-restricted in a later analysis, and the HLA associations seemed to be driven largely by CMV exposure. Because the 87-base-pair reads could not distinguish some IMGT-functional V segments, including TRBV6-2 and TRBV6-3, those segments were excluded. The only immune exposure information available for the cohort was CMV serostatus. Linkage disequilibrium might explain the correlated functional status among segregating V segments, but an unknown experimental factor could not be excluded. Because HLA typing was unavailable for some donors at each locus, only the typed subset was used in association tests. Roughly uniform sequencing depth across donors was assumed in presence/absence analyses, although this assumption may not hold. When HLA alleles, especially DR and DQ, strongly co-occurred, attributing TCR associations to individual alleles was difficult. Most TCR sequences were observed very rarely across donors, whereas some public TCRs were present in many individuals. Three of the identified cytomegalovirus-associated TCR beta chains were confirmed in vitro to be specific for cytomegalovirus antigens. According to a later analysis, parvovirus B19, influenza, CMV and Epstein-Barr virus appeared linked to several top co-occurrence clusters. A later analysis found that TCR association rates varied across HLA loci, with DRB1 alleles showing the most associated TCRs and HLA-C alleles the fewest. An earlier analysis of 587 of the donors showed that most TCR beta V segments appeared in productive rearrangements either about 87% or about 30% of the time, which broadly matched IMGT annotations.

V is cut by 5 bases and J by 0 bases, and the space between the germline ends is 8 bases. For CDR1 and CDR2, the germline V gene lists SGHTA and FQGNSA. The CDR3 measures 14 amino acids from cysteine to phenylalanine. Only the CDR3 part of the read is kept: 42 bases, read in frame from the first base. Library generation was performed with the immunoSEQ multiplex PCR assay. For the multiplex PCR, a mixture combining 60 forward primers for TCR Vbeta segments and 13 reverse primers for TCR Jbeta segments was used. The CDR3 region of rearranged TCR beta genes was amplified from genomic DNA by a multiplex PCR assay. On the Illumina HiSeq System, the amplified TCR beta libraries were sequenced as 87-base-pair reads. The study's processing was this. A later analysis tallied around 87 million unique TCR beta chains across the 666 repertoires, and around 10 million of those chains were shared by two or more donors. Raw reads were error-corrected and collapsed into unique sequences with a nearest-neighbor algorithm that merged closely related sequences to remove PCR and sequencing errors. V, D and J gene segments were assigned by aligning CDR3 sequences to IMGT reference sequences. For a sequence to be retained, a match of at least six nucleotides to both a V gene segment and a J gene segment was required. Rearrangements were called productive when the CDR3 lacked stop codons and stayed in frame with V and J; all others were non-productive. CDR3 was defined according to IMGT convention as the region running from the second conserved V-encoded cysteine to the conserved J-encoded phenylalanine. The earlier analysis of fewer than 750 of the donors excluded sequences that lacked an unambiguous match to a single V gene segment. An earlier analysis of just under 600 of the donors called V segments functional above 56.7% productive rearrangements and segregating when the between-donor standard deviation exceeded 5%. A statistical classification framework was built for diagnosing cytomegalovirus status from the catalog of TCR beta chain sequences. In a later analysis, V and J genes were assigned by comparing TCR nucleotide sequences against IMGT/GENE-DB human TR gene sequences. A later analysis assigned CDR3 sequences and most-parsimonious VDJ recombination scenarios with the TCRdist pipeline. In a later analysis, every TCR beta chain was defined by the combination of its CDR3 amino acid sequence and its V-gene family, and reads without a unique V-gene family were dropped. In a later analysis, some 600 highly shared, low-generation-probability nucleotide sequences were removed to address suspected cross-contamination and a sequencing artifact. A later analysis calculated a clonal expansion index for each public chain from normalized within-repertoire ranks of inferred template counts. Generation probabilities in a later analysis came from a VDJ recombination model fitted to out-of-frame rearrangements, and those results were checked against IGoR. In a later analysis, TCR-TCR, TCR-HLA and TCR-CMV co-occurrence was scored with hypergeometric tests, and a repertoire-size bias correction was applied to TCR pairs. To estimate false discovery rates, a later analysis permuted the HLA or CMV assignments 20 times. In a later analysis, co-occurring TCRs were grouped using DBSCAN, with TCRdist sequence similarity added in when clustering inside HLA-allele-positive subsets. Co-occurrence clustering excluded repertoires with fewer than 30,000 or more than 120,000 public chains, plus five with anomalous nucleotide sharing. What TCRdb holds here is the immuneACCESS table cut down to in-frame rearrangements. Part of the clones is not present; checked against another copy, under half of the missing clones reflect an unresolved V gene, and the others are unexplained. The V and J calls and clone size come from that table; D and trimming were worked out from the DNA. The table for this sample lists 150,000 to 200,000 clones; about 76% of them were counted only once. The ten top clones hold 2% to 3% of the sample.

The cohort consisted of approximately 670 healthy bone marrow donors. Cohort members were all nominally healthy when sampled, although unrecorded immune exposures were likely present. The donor tested CMV seropositive and was one of the 289 seropositive cohort members. Each donor provided a peripheral blood sample, and peripheral blood mononuclear cells were used for TCR beta sequencing. The Qiagen DNeasy Blood Extraction Kit was used to extract genomic DNA from the blood cell samples. In this chain, TRBV7-2 is recombined with TRBJ1-5, and perhaps TRBD1 as D gene, on 5 matching bases. The sequencing sample was made of PBMCs. The clonotype originates from a woman in her forties in good health and CMV-seropositive. The CDR3 protein: CASSLDNSNQPQHF. The DNA sequence is TGTGCCAGCAGCCTGGACAATAGCAATCAGCCCCAGCATTTT.